This T cell receptor beta chain was identified in a study of T cells after yellow fever vaccination. This clonotype has only a few counts. Its antigen is currently unknown. TCRdb passed the 5' RACE reads through MiXCR, listing each CDR3 protein once. Of some 350,000 distinct CDR3 sequences listed, about 4% are singletons. Study-wide points: Clonotype sharing between CD4 and CD8 compartments was small. Subsequent to the booster, the majority of primary-vaccination clones reappeared (under 98% CD4, around 90% CD8).

The sequence came from a man aged 18 to 30 who received the YFV17D yellow fever vaccine. Sequencing was performed on PBMCs, taken 5 days after the yellow fever booster vaccination.

The CDR3 loop reads CASSLSEGRAQYF. The CDR3 DNA sequence: TGTGCCAGCAGCCTCAGCGAGGGTCGGGCGCAGTATTTT. The chain is built from TRBV7-9 and TRBJ2-3; D possibly corresponds to TRBD2 (5 bases). Looked up from germline, CDR1 is SEHNR and CDR2 is FQNEAQ (reference sequence). There are 13 residues in the CDR3. Trimming stripped 5 bases from V and 10 bases from J, with 16 bases between. Drawing the rest from reference TRBV7-9 and TRBJ2-3, the complete variable domain is DTGVSQNPRHKITKRGQNVTFRCDPISEHNRLYWYRQTLGQGPEFLTYFQNEAQLEKSRLLSDRFSAERPKGSFSTLEIQRTEQGDSAMYLCASSLSEGRAQYFGPGTRLTVL.